These 25 T cell receptor beta chains share one sample of origin, sequenced in a study of cytomegalovirus exposure and HLA in healthy donors (dated by TCRdb to 2017 to 2019). Libraries came from the immunoSEQ multiplex PCR assay. As stored in TCRdb, this immuneACCESS dataset retains in-frame rearrangements with V and J assigned. A fraction of the clones does not appear; measured against another copy, unresolved V genes explain less than half of the discrepancy, and the remainder lacks a known reason. This sample is represented by roughly 250,000 clones; 75% to 90% of them were singletons. The biggest ten clones account for about 1.2% of the sample. Sequenced input: PBMCs. Every receptor here comes from a woman aged 25-40 years in good health and CMV-seropositive.

V usage is TRBV19 and J usage is TRBJ2-5; the match to TRBD1 covers 8 bases. V gave up 3 bases and J gave up 4 bases; unmatched junction bases: 4. This CDR3 is 14 amino acids long. CDR1 is LNHDA and CDR2 is SQIVND in the germline V gene (reference sequence). CDR3 residues: CASSMGQGAETQYF. The CDR3 DNA follows: TGTGCCAGTAGTATGGGGCAGGGGGCAGAGACCCAGTACTTC.

This chain uses TRBV19 with TRBJ2-7; 9 nucleotides match TRBD2. From germline, CDR1 is LNHDA and CDR2 SQIVND (reference sequence). The CDR3 runs to 15 residues. V was pared by 3 bases and J by 6 bases, with 9 bases of the junction left unmatched. CDR3 residues: CASSISAGGPGEQYF. The CDR3 nucleotides read TGTGCCAGTAGTATTTCTGCGGGAGGGCCAGGCGAGCAGTACTTC.

This sequence joins TRBV5-4 and TRBJ2-7; perhaps TRBD2 as D (6 bases). The CDR3 runs to 14 residues. CDR1 is SGHNT and CDR2 is YYREEE in the germline V gene (reference sequence). The V end lost 4 bases, the J end lost 4 bases, and 15 bases lay between the germline ends. The CDR3 coding sequence is TGTGCCAGCAGCCCCTCGGCTAGCGTGTACGAGCAGTACTTC. Protein product: CASSPSASVYEQYF.

The chain couples TRBV5-4 to TRBJ1-5; 7 bases are shared with TRBD1. Trimming removed 10 bases from V and 7 bases from J; junction bases left unmatched: 11. CDR3 length: 13 residues. Germline V gene sequence: CDR1 SGHNT, CDR2 YYREEE (reference sequence). CDR3 in DNA: TGTGCCTACCAGGGGGACATTGGACAGCCCCAGCATTTT. This encodes CAYQGDIGQPQHF.

The V call is TRBV5-1, the J call TRBJ2-7, with D possibly matching TRBD2 (6 bases). The germline CDR1 and CDR2 sequences are SGHRS and YFSETQ. V dropped 0 bases and J dropped 4 bases, with 14 bases sitting between them. The CDR3 covers 15 residues. The CDR3 is CASSLGSAEGYEQYF. The CDR3 nucleotides read TGCGCCAGCAGCTTGGGATCAGCGGAGGGATACGAGCAGTACTTC.

This clone was recorded only once. The chain couples TRBV16 to TRBJ2-7, with 7 bases matching TRBD1. Germline V gene sequence: CDR1 KGHSY, CDR2 FQNENV. The trim removed 4 bases at V and 3 bases at J, leaving 9 bases unmatched. This CDR3 has 15 residues. This CDR3 reads CASSPTTGPYYEQYF. In DNA, the CDR3 is TGTGCCAGCAGCCCTACGACAGGGCCTTACTACGAGCAGTACTTC. Full variable domain (missing parts from reference TRBV16 and TRBJ2-7): GEEVAQTPKHLVRGEGQKAKLYCAPIKGHSYVFWYQQVLKNEFKFLISFQNENVFDETGMPKERFSAKCLPNSPCSLEIQATKLEDSAVYFCASSPTTGPYYEQYFGPGTRLTVT.

The chain carries TRBV14 and TRBJ1-4; TRBD1 is a possible D gene (6 bases). Germline V gene sequence: CDR1 SGHDN, CDR2 FVKESK. The CDR3 runs to 16 residues. V was clipped by 4 bases and J by 5 bases, with 17 bases between them. CDR3 DNA: TGTGCCAGCAGCCGACCCGGTGGGGGCTGGAATGAAAAACTGTTTTTT. It specifies CASSRPGGGWNEKLFF.

The chain has TRBV10-1 and TRBJ2-1; maybe TRBD2 (6 bases). This CDR3 comprises 14 residues. The germline V gene has CDR1 WNHNN and CDR2 SYGVQD (reference sequence). The ends were cut back, 4 bases at V and 8 bases at J, with 15 bases in the middle. CDR3 coding DNA: TGCGCCAGCAGTGGGGCTAGCGATGTCTATGAGCAGTTCTTC. Encoded protein: CASSGASDVYEQFF.

The rearrangement joins TRBV6-6 to TRBJ2-7; 9 nucleotides align to TRBD1. Trimming at V came to 8 bases and at J to 7 bases, leaving 15 bases not matched to a gene. The CDR3 runs to 15 residues. Germline values: CDR1 MNHNY, CDR2 SVGAGI (reference sequence). The CDR3 DNA reads as TGTGCCAGCTCCATATCGGGACAGGGAACGGGTGAGCAGTACTTC. It codes for CASSISGQGTGEQYF.

The chain couples TRBV27 to TRBJ2-7; 10 bases align to TRBD2. Germline V CDR1 and CDR2: MNHEY, SMNVEV (reference sequence). The length of the CDR3 is 14 residues. V lost 6 bases to trimming and J lost 2 bases; unmatched junction nucleotides: 4. As DNA, the CDR3 is TGTGCCAGCAGACGGACTAGCGGACCCTACGAGCAGTACTTC. It yields the protein CASRRTSGPYEQYF.

The CDR3 loop reads CASSPTRGSYEQYF. In DNA, the CDR3 is TGTGCCAGCTCCCCCACGCGAGGCTCCTACGAGCAGTACTTC. This chain uses TRBV18 with TRBJ2-7; D ambiguous. Per the germline V gene, CDR1 is KGHSH and CDR2 is LQKENI. This CDR3 comprises 14 residues. The V end was cut by 6 bases, the J end by 0 bases, with 12 bases between.

The rearrangement joins TRBV9 to TRBJ2-7, with D tentatively TRBD2 (6 bases). Germline-derived CDR1 and CDR2 are SGDLS and YYNGEE. This CDR3 is built from 14 residues. Deletions cut 3 bases from V and 2 bases from J, with 12 bases between. CDR3 amino acids: CASSEGLTTYEQYF. The CDR3 DNA is TGTGCCAGCAGCGAGGGACTTACTACCTACGAGCAGTACTTC.

The CDR3 loop is CASRVGQGGEAFF. The DNA of the CDR3 is TGTGCCAGCAGGGTCGGACAGGGTGGTGAAGCTTTCTTT. The chain combines TRBV7-9 with TRBJ1-1, with 8 positions matching TRBD1. V was pared by 6 bases and J by 7 bases, with 7 bases of the junction left unmatched. CDR3 length equals 13 residues. Germline V CDR1 and CDR2: SEHNR, FQNEAQ (reference sequence).

The rearrangement links TRBV5-8 to TRBJ2-7; D is unclear. This CDR3 is built from 15 residues. Germline CDR1 and CDR2: SGHTS and YDEGEE. Trimming stripped 1 base from V and 2 bases from J, with 13 bases between. The CDR3 coding sequence is TGTGCCAGCAGCTTGCCCGCCGGGTTAGCCTACGAGCAGTACTTC. Protein product: CASSLPAGLAYEQYF.

The genes are TRBV28 and TRBJ2-5, with 8 bases identical to TRBD1. Germline CDR1 is MDHEN and CDR2 is SYDVKM. V shed 3 bases and J 3 bases; nucleotides not matched to a gene: 6. The CDR3 sequence is 15 residues long. Here the CDR3 DNA reads TGTGCCAGCAGTTTCCCACCGACAGGGGAAGAGACCCAGTACTTC. Amino acids: CASSFPPTGEETQYF.

The genes are TRBV9 and TRBJ2-7; D may be TRBD1 (5 bases). This CDR3 has 15 amino acids. Germline lookup yields CDR1 SGDLS and CDR2 YYNGEE. With 0 bases removed from V and 2 bases from J, the gap between germline ends came to 12 bases. The CDR3 sequence: CASSVEAGPTYEQYF. CDR3 in DNA: TGTGCCAGCAGCGTAGAGGCAGGGCCCACCTACGAGCAGTACTTC.

The V call is TRBV19, the J call TRBJ2-1; 11 bases are a match to TRBD1. With 5 bases clipped from V and 7 bases from J, the junction kept 4 bases outside the gene matches. The CDR3 sequence is 14 residues long. In germline, CDR1 is LNHDA, CDR2 SQIVND (reference sequence). The CDR3 here is CASSWTGGMNEQFF. CDR3 DNA: TGTGCCAGTAGTTGGACAGGGGGCATGAATGAGCAGTTCTTC.

The chain uses TRBV19 and TRBJ2-7; 8 bases map to TRBD2. The CDR3 has 17 residues. J gave up 3 bases and V 3 bases, and 13 bases lay outside the gene matches. Germline V gene lookup returns CDR1 LNHDA and CDR2 SQIVND (reference sequence). CDR3 sequence (DNA): TGTGCCAGTAGTATCCAGGGTGGTAGCGGGATAAACTACGAGCAGTACTTC. Translating gives CASSIQGGSGINYEQYF.

Remarks on this clone: The germline gene is not matched at one end of the junction; a read error may be the cause. This rearrangement joins TRBV7-9 to TRBJ2-7, with TRBD1 matching over 9 bases. This CDR3 comprises 12 residues. Germline V CDR1 and CDR2: SEHNR, FQNEAQ (reference sequence). The CDR3 spells CASSPGTGKNDF. CDR3 bases: TGTGCCAGCAGCCCAGGGACAGGGAAGAATGACTTC. The whole variable domain, filled in from reference TRBV7-9 and TRBJ2-7, reads DTGVSQNPRHKITKRGQNVTFRCDPISEHNRLYWYRQTLGQGPEFLTYFQNEAQLEKSRLLSDRFSAERPKGSFSTLEIQRTEQGDSAMYLCASSPGTGKNDFGPGTRLTVT.

This clone was observed a handful of times. The chain is built from TRBV19 and TRBJ2-7, with a possible D match to TRBD2 (5 bases). Germline V gene data show CDR1 as LNHDA and CDR2 as SQIVND (reference sequence). V was clipped by 4 bases and J by 3 bases, with 16 bases between them. The CDR3 spans 15 residues. CDR3 region: CASSNELGANYEQYF. CDR3 coding DNA: TGTGCCAGTAGTAACGAATTGGGAGCTAACTACGAGCAGTACTTC.

CDR3 loop: CASSVGGAGEETQYF. In nucleotides, the CDR3 is TGTGCCAGCAGTGTCGGGGGGGCCGGGGAAGAGACCCAGTACTTC. The chain carries TRBV6-1 and TRBJ2-5; 8 nucleotides line up with TRBD2. J lost 3 bases, V lost 4 bases, and 7 bases had no gene match. The CDR3 contains 15 residues. Germline V CDR1 and CDR2: MNHNS, SASEGT.

This sequence joins TRBV9 and TRBJ2-7, with 12 bases aligning to TRBD2. The CDR3 is made up of 15 amino acids. Trimming at V came to 3 bases and at J to 0 bases, leaving 1 base not matched to a gene. Germline V CDR1 and CDR2: SGDLS, YYNGEE. The CDR3 is CASSEGLAGSYEQYF. CDR3 nucleotides: TGTGCCAGCAGCGAGGGACTAGCGGGCTCCTACGAGCAGTACTTC. The entire variable domain, with the rest obtained from reference TRBV9 and TRBJ2-7, is as follows: DSGVTQTPKHLITATGQRVTLRCSPRSGDLSVYWYQQSLDQGLQFLIQYYNGEERAKGNILERFSAQQFPDLHSELNLSSLELGDSALYFCASSEGLAGSYEQYFGPGTRLTVT.

The chain links TRBV29-1 to TRBJ2-3; 15 positions agree with TRBD2. Germline V gives CDR1 SQVTM, CDR2 ANQGSEA. The V gene end was trimmed by 6 bases and the J gene end by 0 bases; junction bases not matched to a gene: 4. This CDR3 region has 16 residues. For the CDR3, the DNA is TGCAGCGTCGCCGGGACTAGCGGGAGGAGCACAGATACGCAGTATTTT. It encodes CSVAGTSGRSTDTQYF.

The gene calls are TRBV5-1 and TRBJ2-6, with D possibly TRBD1 on 5 matching bases. CDR1 is SGHRS and CDR2 is YFSETQ in the germline V gene. V gave up 0 bases and J gave up 4 bases, with 8 bases separating them. The CDR3 contains 15 residues. The CDR3 coding sequence is TGCGCCAGCAGCTTGGGGGGCTCCGGGGCCAACGTCCTGACTTTC. This gives the protein CASSLGGSGANVLTF.

The J gene is TRBJ1-1, the V gene TRBV25-1; the D is unclear. From germline, CDR1 is MGHDK and CDR2 SYGVNS. The V and J ends lost 2 bases and 2 bases respectively, with 12 bases between them. This CDR3 contains 15 residues. Here the CDR3 reads CASSEHPGKNTEAFF. CDR3 nucleotides: TGTGCCAGCAGTGAACATCCGGGGAAAAACACTGAAGCTTTCTTT.